This entry lists 25 T cell receptor beta chains sequenced from one sample in a study of Tregs in tolerant kidney transplant recipients. Clones were read by immunoSEQ multiplex PCR, and TCRdb kept only the in-frame ones, dropping some. The data show around 98,000 clones, roughly 93% seen once. The sequencing used CD4+ T cells from blood, collected before the transplant. These receptor sequences come from a human donor who received a combined kidney and bone marrow transplant.

This CDR3 is CASALIQGNYEQYF. The CDR3 coding sequence is TGTGCCAGCGCGCTCATACAGGGGAACTACGAGCAGTACTTC. V and J are TRBV6-5 and TRBJ2-7, with TRBD1 matching 7 bases. This CDR3 is built from 14 residues. CDR1 is MNHEY and CDR2 is SVGAGI in the germline V gene. V lost 8 bases, J lost 3 bases, and 10 bases stayed unmatched.

The CDR3 reads CASSGTGGNQPQHF. The CDR3 region has the DNA TGTGCCAGTAGTGGGACAGGGGGCAATCAGCCCCAGCATTTT. The chain employs TRBV19 and TRBJ1-5, with 10 bases lining up with TRBD1. This CDR3 is built from 14 residues. Germline CDR1 and CDR2: LNHDA and SQIVND (reference sequence). Trimming took 5 bases from V and 2 from J; bases not matched to a gene: 0.

This clone appeared once. The genes are TRBV21-1 and TRBJ2-1; the table's TRBD2 call for D was not verified on the DNA. TRBV21-1 is a recognized pseudogene. The CDR3 length is 17 residues. The CDR3 DNA sequence: TGTGCCAGCAGCACGGCCTGGACTAGCGGGATGCACAATGAGCAGTTCTTC. It yields the protein CASSTAWTSGMHNEQFF.

The V call is TRBV11-2, the J call TRBJ2-7; 11 bases agree with TRBD1. Germline V gene lookup returns CDR1 SGHAT and CDR2 FQNNGV. Germline trimming cut 6 bases from V and 2 bases from J; bases unmatched to any gene: 9. The CDR3 runs to 16 residues. The CDR3 DNA reads TGTGCCAGCAGTTCGCCTAGGGACAGGGGGACCTACGAGCAGTACTTC. Protein: CASSSPRDRGTYEQYF.

This chain uses TRBV5-4 with TRBJ1-1; perhaps TRBD1 as D (5 bases). This CDR3 region has 14 residues. The V and J ends lost 4 bases and 5 bases respectively, with 15 bases between them. Germline values: CDR1 SGHNT, CDR2 YYREEE (reference sequence). CDR3 in amino acids: CASSRPGVGTEAFF. The CDR3 coding sequence is TGTGCCAGCAGCCGCCCGGGGGTGGGGACTGAAGCTTTCTTT.

The CDR3 here is CASSSTSGGAYEQYF. The CDR3 region has the DNA TGTGCCAGCAGCTCAACTAGCGGGGGGGCCTACGAGCAGTACTTC. The gene calls are TRBV7-2 and TRBJ2-7, with TRBD2 matching over 13 bases. Trimming at V came to 4 bases and at J to 2 bases, leaving 2 bases not matched to a gene. This CDR3 spans 15 amino acids. CDR1 SGHTA and CDR2 FQGNSA come from the germline V gene.

The chain is built from TRBV25-1 and TRBJ2-3; TRBD1 might be the D (5 bases). The CDR3 sequence is 15 residues long. Germline V gene data show CDR1 as MGHDK and CDR2 as SYGVNS. Trimming took off 6 bases at V and 0 bases at J, with 13 bases between the two ends. The CDR3 here is CASSRQRSSTDTQYF. DNA of the CDR3: TGTGCCAGCAGCAGACAGCGCTCTAGCACAGATACGCAGTATTTT.

The chain is built from TRBV18 and TRBJ1-1, with a possible D match to TRBD1 (6 bases). Germline V gives CDR1 KGHSH, CDR2 LQKENI. The CDR3 runs to 15 residues. Trimming removed 1 base from V and 4 bases from J, with 13 bases in between. DNA of the CDR3: TGTGCCAGCTCACCACGCCGGGGGGCAGGCACTGAAGCTTTCTTT. It specifies CASSPRRGAGTEAFF.

This clone was counted between two and nine times. V and J are TRBV30 and TRBJ1-1, with D possibly TRBD1 on 6 matching bases. The CDR3 sequence is 13 residues long. Germline CDR1 reads GTSNPN; CDR2 reads SVGIG (reference sequence). The V end lost 3 bases, the J end lost 3 bases, and 11 bases lay between the germline ends. The CDR3 spells CAWSQTGYTEAFF. The CDR3 nucleotides are TGTGCCTGGAGCCAAACAGGGTACACTGAAGCTTTCTTT.

The J gene is TRBJ1-1, the V gene TRBV19; D is undetermined. This CDR3 region has 15 residues. Germline V gives CDR1 LNHDA, CDR2 SQIVND (reference sequence). V lost 5 bases and J lost 3, with 16 bases in between. This chain's CDR3 is CASSSFIEDDTEAFF. For the CDR3, the DNA is TGTGCCAGTAGTTCCTTTATAGAGGATGACACTGAAGCTTTCTTT. Full variable domain (outside the CDR3, taken from reference TRBV19 and TRBJ1-1): DGGITQSPKYLFRKEGQNVTLSCEQNLNHDAMYWYRQDPGQGLRLIYYSQIVNDFQKGDIAEGYSVSREKKESFPLTVTSAQKNPTAFYLCASSSFIEDDTEAFFGQGTRLTVV.

The gene calls are TRBV5-1 and TRBJ2-3, with a possible D match to TRBD2 (5 bases). Trimming left V 2 bases short and J 2 bases short, with 15 bases between. The CDR3 runs to 16 residues. The germline gives CDR1 SGHRS, CDR2 YFSETQ. In nucleotides, the CDR3 is TGCGCCAGCAGCTTAGACCTAGCCCTCCACACAGATACGCAGTATTTT. Its protein product is CASSLDLALHTDTQYF.

The V gene is TRBV19, the J gene TRBJ2-7; D is perhaps TRBD1 (6 bases). V was trimmed by 3 bases and J by 5 bases, leaving 17 bases between them. Germline CDR1 LNHDA, CDR2 SQIVND (reference sequence). This CDR3 region has 15 residues. CDR3 region: CASSMLAGARDEQYF. CDR3 sequence (DNA): TGTGCCAGTAGTATGCTGGCAGGGGCAAGGGACGAGCAGTACTTC.

The chain's CDR3 is CAISDISGRAVNEQFF. The CDR3 coding sequence is TGTGCCATCAGTGATATTAGCGGGAGGGCCGTAAATGAGCAGTTCTTC. V usage is TRBV10-3 and J usage is TRBJ2-1, with 11 bases that match TRBD2. The CDR3 is 16 amino acids. Germline-derived CDR1 and CDR2 are ENHRY and SYGVKD. V lost 3 bases to trimming and J lost 7 bases; unmatched junction nucleotides: 8.

The V call is TRBV11-2, the J call TRBJ1-6, with 10 bases lining up with TRBD1. Germline loops: CDR1 SGHAT, CDR2 FQNNGV. The CDR3 has 15 amino acids. V shed 1 base and J 14 bases; nucleotides not matched to a gene: 8. The CDR3 sequence is CASSLVGQGRFALHF. CDR3 sequence (DNA): TGTGCCAGCAGCTTAGTGGGACAGGGGCGGTTTGCCCTCCACTTT.

The V gene is TRBV5-4, the J gene TRBJ2-3, with 10 nucleotides matching TRBD2. V was pared by 5 bases and J by 0 bases, with 3 bases of the junction left unmatched. The CDR3 runs to 15 residues. The germline V gene encodes CDR1 SGHNT and CDR2 YYREEE (reference sequence). In DNA form, the CDR3 reads TGTGCCAGCAGATATAGCGGGGGGAGCACAGATACGCAGTATTTT. Protein sequence: CASRYSGGSTDTQYF.

This clone occurred once. The rearrangement links TRBV5-1 to TRBJ1-2, with TRBD1 matching 8 bases. Trimming cost V 0 bases and J 10 bases; bases outside gene matches: 11. CDR1 is SGHRS, CDR2 YFSETQ, per germline. The CDR3 extends over 15 amino acids. The chain's CDR3 is CASSLATWTGQDYTF. Here the CDR3 DNA reads TGCGCCAGCAGCTTGGCCACGTGGACAGGGCAGGACTACACCTTC. Supplemented by reference TRBV5-1 and TRBJ1-2, the full variable domain reads KAGVTQTPRYLIKTRGQQVTLSCSPISGHRSVSWYQQTPGQGLQFLFEYFSETQRNKGNFPGRFSGRQFSNSRSEMNVSTLELGDSALYLCASSLATWTGQDYTFGSGTRLTVV.

The V call is TRBV30, the J call TRBJ1-1; perhaps TRBD1 as D (5 bases). Germline CDR1 and CDR2: GTSNPN and SVGIG (reference sequence). The CDR3 is made up of 12 amino acids. V dropped 2 bases and J dropped 5 bases, with 9 bases sitting between them. CDR3 DNA sequence: TGTGCCTGGAGTCGGGGGGAAACTGAAGCTTTCTTT. Translated, it gives CAWSRGETEAFF.

J is TRBJ2-5 and V is TRBV7-2; 11 nucleotides match TRBD1. This CDR3 region has 17 residues. The ends lost 1 base at V and 4 bases at J; junction bases unmatched: 8. CDR1 and CDR2 from the germline V gene are SGHTA and FQGNSA. The CDR3 loop reads CASSLGTGGLTRETQYF. CDR3 sequence (DNA): TGTGCCAGCAGCTTAGGGACAGGGGGCCTAACCCGAGAGACCCAGTACTTC.

In this sample, this clone turned up once. The chain has TRBV5-1 and TRBJ2-7; D is uncertain. The V end lost 4 bases, the J end lost 3 bases, and 8 bases lay between the germline ends. This CDR3 contains 12 residues. The germline V gene encodes CDR1 SGHRS and CDR2 YFSETQ. The CDR3 sequence: CASSVDNYEQYF. In DNA, the CDR3 is TGCGCCAGCAGCGTCGACAACTACGAGCAGTACTTC.

The sample holds one count of this clone. The chain carries TRBV13 and TRBJ2-5, with D tentatively TRBD2 (5 bases). The J call may be in error: the DNA end matches TRBJ2-7 better. Germline CDR1 reads PRHDT; CDR2 reads FYEKMQ (reference sequence). CDR3 size: 17 residues. The CDR3 coding sequence is TGTGCCAGCAGCTTAGTTGCCAAGGACTTCTATCCCTACGAGCAGTACTTC. This codes for CASSLVAKDFYPYEQYF.

This sequence joins TRBV7-2 and TRBJ2-7, with 10 bases aligning to TRBD2. This CDR3 contains 16 residues. Germline V gives CDR1 SGHTA, CDR2 FQGNSA. The V gene end was trimmed by 1 base and the J gene end by 7 bases; junction bases not matched to a gene: 10. The CDR3 coding sequence is TGTGCCAGCAGCTTAGATAGCGGGGGGCCCTTTGGGGAGCAGTACTTC. Encoded protein: CASSLDSGGPFGEQYF.

The chain joins TRBV5-4 to TRBJ2-7; D is perhaps TRBD1 (6 bases). The CDR3 totals 13 residues. Germline-derived CDR1 and CDR2 are SGHNT and YYREEE (reference sequence). V was cut by 0 bases and J by 5 bases, with 9 bases left in between. The CDR3 DNA sequence: TGTGCCAGCAGCTTGGACAGGGTGGACGAGCAGTACTTC. This sequence encodes CASSLDRVDEQYF.

The rearrangement links TRBV27 to TRBJ2-4, with a tentative D call TRBD1 (6 bases). Germline V CDR1 and CDR2: MNHEY, SMNVEV (reference sequence). The V end lost 5 bases, the J end lost 9 bases, and 26 bases lay between the germline ends. This CDR3 contains 17 residues. CDR3 amino acids: CASSIPQGPNKQSIQYF. The CDR3 bases are TGTGCCAGCAGTATTCCCCAGGGGCCCAACAAACAAAGCATTCAGTACTTC.

The chain joins TRBV7-8 to TRBJ1-5; possibly TRBD1 for D (5 bases). The length of the CDR3 is 16 residues. Trimming took 3 bases from V and 2 from J, leaving 14 bases between them. Germline CDR1 is SGHVS and CDR2 is FQNEAQ. The CDR3 loop reads CASSFTQGFGNQPQHF. In DNA, the CDR3 is TGTGCCAGCAGCTTCACCCAGGGTTTCGGCAATCAGCCCCAGCATTTT.

The V and J genes are TRBV5-1 and TRBJ1-3; D is perhaps TRBD1 (6 bases). The CDR3 has 14 amino acids. V was shortened by 0 bases and J by 2 bases, with 6 bases between the two germline ends. CDR1 and CDR2 (germline): SGHRS, YFSETQ. CDR3 sequence: CASSLDRAGNTIYF. The CDR3 DNA sequence: TGCGCCAGCAGCTTGGACAGGGCTGGAAACACCATATATTTT.